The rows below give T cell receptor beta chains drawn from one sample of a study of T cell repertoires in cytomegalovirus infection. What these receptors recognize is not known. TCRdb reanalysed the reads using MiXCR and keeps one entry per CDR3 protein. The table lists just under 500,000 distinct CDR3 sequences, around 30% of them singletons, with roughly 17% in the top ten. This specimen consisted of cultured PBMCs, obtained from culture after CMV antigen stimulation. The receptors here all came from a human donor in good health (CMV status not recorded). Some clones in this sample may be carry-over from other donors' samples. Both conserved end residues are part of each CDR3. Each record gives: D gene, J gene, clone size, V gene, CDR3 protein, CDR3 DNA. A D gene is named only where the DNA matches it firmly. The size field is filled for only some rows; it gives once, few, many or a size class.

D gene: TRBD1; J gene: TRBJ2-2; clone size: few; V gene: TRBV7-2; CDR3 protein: CASSSTGIVNAGELFF; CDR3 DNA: TGTGCCAGCAGCTCGACAGGGATCGTAAACGCCGGGGAGCTGTTTTTT
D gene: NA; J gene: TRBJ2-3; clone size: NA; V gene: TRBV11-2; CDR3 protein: CASSLFEWGFVDTQYF; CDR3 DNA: TGTGCCAGCAGCTTATTTGAGTGGGGCTTTGTAGATACGCAGTATTTT
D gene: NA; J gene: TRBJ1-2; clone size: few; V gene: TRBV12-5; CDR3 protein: CASARDTNYGYTF; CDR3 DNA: TGTGCTAGTGCCCGGGACACAAACTATGGCTACACCTTC
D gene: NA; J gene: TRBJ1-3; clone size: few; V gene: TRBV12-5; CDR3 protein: CASGLTQGLAGNTIYF; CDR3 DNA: TGTGCTAGTGGTTTGACTCAGGGGCTTGCTGGAAACACCATATATTTT
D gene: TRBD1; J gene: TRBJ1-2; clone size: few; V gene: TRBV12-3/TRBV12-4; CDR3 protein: CASSAQGNYGYTF; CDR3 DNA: TGTGCCAGCAGTGCACAGGGGAACTATGGCTACACCTTC
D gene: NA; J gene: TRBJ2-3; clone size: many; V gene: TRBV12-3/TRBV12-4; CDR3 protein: CASRAGTWARGTDTQYF; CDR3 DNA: TGTGCCAGCAGAGCCGGGACTTGGGCTAGGGGGACAGATACGCAGTATTTT
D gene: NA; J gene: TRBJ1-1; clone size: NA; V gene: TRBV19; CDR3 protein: CASSSSVGTEAFF; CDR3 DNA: TGTGCCAGTAGTTCGTCTGTGGGCACTGAAGCTTTCTTT
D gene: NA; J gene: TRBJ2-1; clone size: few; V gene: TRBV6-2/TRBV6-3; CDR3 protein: CASRKEGPDYNEQFF; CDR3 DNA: TGTGCCAGCCGAAAGGAGGGCCCAGACTACAATGAGCAGTTCTTC
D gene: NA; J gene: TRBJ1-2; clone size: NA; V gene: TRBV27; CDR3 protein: CATLDRFYGYTF; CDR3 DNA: TGTGCCACCCTGGACAGATTCTATGGCTACACCTTC
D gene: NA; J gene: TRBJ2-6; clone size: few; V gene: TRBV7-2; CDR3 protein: CASSPGGGDNVLTF; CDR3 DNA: TGTGCCAGCAGCCCAGGGGGGGGGGACAACGTCCTGACTTTC
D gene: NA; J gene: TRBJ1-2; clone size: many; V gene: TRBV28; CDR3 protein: CASSLSQPSKGYTF; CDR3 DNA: TGTGCCAGCAGTTTATCACAGCCGTCTAAGGGCTACACCTTC
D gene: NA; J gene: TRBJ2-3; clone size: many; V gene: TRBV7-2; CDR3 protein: CASSLRWGRSDTQYF; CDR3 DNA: TGTGCCAGCAGCTTAAGGTGGGGCAGAAGTGATACGCAGTATTTT
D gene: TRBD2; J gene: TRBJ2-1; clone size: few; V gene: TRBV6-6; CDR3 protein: CASILAGGDEQFF; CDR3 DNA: TGTGCCAGCATACTAGCGGGAGGAGATGAGCAGTTCTTC
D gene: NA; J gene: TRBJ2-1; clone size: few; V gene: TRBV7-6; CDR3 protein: CASSFLDYNEQFF; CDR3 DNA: TGTGCCAGCAGCTTCCTAGATTACAATGAGCAGTTCTTC
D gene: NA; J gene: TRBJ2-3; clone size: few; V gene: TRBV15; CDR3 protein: CATSRAQRSTDTQYF; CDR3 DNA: TGTGCCACCAGCAGAGCTCAGCGGAGCACAGATACGCAGTATTTT
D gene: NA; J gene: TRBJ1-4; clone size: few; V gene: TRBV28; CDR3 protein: CASSYPSRKNEKLFF; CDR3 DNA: TGTGCCAGCAGTTACCCCTCCCGGAAAAATGAAAAACTGTTTTTT
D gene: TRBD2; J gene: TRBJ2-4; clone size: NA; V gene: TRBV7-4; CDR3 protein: CASSRDYENIQYF; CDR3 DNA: TGTGCCAGCAGCCGGGACTACGAAAACATTCAGTACTTC
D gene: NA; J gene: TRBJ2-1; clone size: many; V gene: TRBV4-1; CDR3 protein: CASSQDGLASYNEQFF; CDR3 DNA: TGCGCCAGCAGCCAAGATGGCCTAGCTTCCTACAATGAGCAGTTCTTC
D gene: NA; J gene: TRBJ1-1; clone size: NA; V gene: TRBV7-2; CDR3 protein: CASSPDRIGAFF; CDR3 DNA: TGTGCCAGCAGCCCGGACAGAATAGGAGCTTTCTTT
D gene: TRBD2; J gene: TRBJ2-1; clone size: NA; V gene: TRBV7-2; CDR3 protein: CASRRISGSSYNEQFF; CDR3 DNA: TGTGCCAGCAGGCGGATTAGCGGGAGCTCCTACAATGAGCAGTTCTTC
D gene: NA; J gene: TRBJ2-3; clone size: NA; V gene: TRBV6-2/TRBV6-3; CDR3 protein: CASSVRAGPQYF; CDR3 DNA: TGTGCCAGCAGTGTTAGGGCGGGCCCGCAGTATTTT
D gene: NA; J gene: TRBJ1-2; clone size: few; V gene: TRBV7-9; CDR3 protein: CASSGGNGYTF; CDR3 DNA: TGTGCCAGCAGTGGGGGGAATGGCTACACCTTC
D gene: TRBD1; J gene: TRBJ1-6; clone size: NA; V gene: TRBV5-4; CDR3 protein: CASTPGQGYSPLHF; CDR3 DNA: TGTGCCAGTACCCCGGGACAGGGATACTCACCCCTCCACTTT
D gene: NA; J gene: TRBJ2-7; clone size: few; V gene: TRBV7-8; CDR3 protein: CASSPGRYEQYF; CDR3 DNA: TGTGCCAGCAGCCCCGGACGCTACGAGCAGTACTTC
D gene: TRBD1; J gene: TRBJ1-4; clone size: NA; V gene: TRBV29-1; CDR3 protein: CSALPGQGAIEKLFF; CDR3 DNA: TGCAGCGCCCTCCCTGGACAGGGGGCCATAGAAAAACTGTTTTTT
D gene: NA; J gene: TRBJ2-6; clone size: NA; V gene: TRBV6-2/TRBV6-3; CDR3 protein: CASSKGGAGANVLTF; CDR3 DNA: TGTGCCAGCAGCAAAGGAGGGGCTGGGGCCAACGTCCTGACTTTC
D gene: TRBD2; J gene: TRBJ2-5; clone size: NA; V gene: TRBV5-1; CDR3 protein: CASSLEPAGEQETQYF; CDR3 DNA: TGCGCCAGCAGCTTGGAGCCAGCGGGAGAGCAAGAGACCCAGTACTTC
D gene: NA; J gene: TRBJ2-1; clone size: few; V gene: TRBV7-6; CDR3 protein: CASSIRRDTVEQFF; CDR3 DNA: TGTGCCAGCAGCATTCGACGGGACACGGTGGAGCAGTTCTTC
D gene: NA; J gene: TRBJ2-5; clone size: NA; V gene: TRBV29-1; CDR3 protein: CSVEDLWQVEETQYF; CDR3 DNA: TGCAGCGTTGAAGATCTTTGGCAGGTGGAAGAGACCCAGTACTTC
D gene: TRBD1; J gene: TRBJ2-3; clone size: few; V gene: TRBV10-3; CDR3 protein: CASRSGTGATIDTQYF; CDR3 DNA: TGTGCCTCGAGGTCCGGGACAGGGGCGACCATCGATACGCAGTATTTT
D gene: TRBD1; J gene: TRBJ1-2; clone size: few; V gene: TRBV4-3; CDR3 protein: CASSPGQGATGYGYTF; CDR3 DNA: TGCGCCAGCAGCCCGGGACAGGGGGCGACGGGCTATGGCTACACCTTC
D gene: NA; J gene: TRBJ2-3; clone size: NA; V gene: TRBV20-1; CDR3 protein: CSARDPFGGSTDTQYF; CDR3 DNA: TGCAGTGCTAGAGATCCGTTCGGAGGGAGCACAGATACGCAGTATTTT
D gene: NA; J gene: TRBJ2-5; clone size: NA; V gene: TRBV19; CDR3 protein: CASSPKGPSAVNQETQYF; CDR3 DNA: TGTGCCAGTAGTCCGAAGGGGCCTAGCGCCGTCAACCAAGAGACCCAGTACTTC
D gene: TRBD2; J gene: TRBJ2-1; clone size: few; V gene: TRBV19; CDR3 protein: CASSIGKALADLPPYNEQFF; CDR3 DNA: TGTGCCAGTAGTATAGGAAAAGCACTAGCGGACCTACCCCCCTACAATGAGCAGTTCTTC
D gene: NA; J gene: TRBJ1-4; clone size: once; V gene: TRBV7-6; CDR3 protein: CASSQQGFQEKLFF; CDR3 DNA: TGTGCCAGCAGCCAGCAGGGTTTTCAGGAAAAACTGTTTTTT
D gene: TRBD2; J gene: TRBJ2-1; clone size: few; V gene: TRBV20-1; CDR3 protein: CSARFQRESIRTFF; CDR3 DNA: TGCAGTGCTAGATTCCAGCGGGAGTCAATAAGAACGTTCTTC
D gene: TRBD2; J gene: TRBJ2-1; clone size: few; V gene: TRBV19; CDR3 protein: CASSWTSGSSLNEQFF; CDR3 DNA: TGTGCCAGTAGTTGGACTAGCGGGAGCTCTCTCAATGAGCAGTTCTTC
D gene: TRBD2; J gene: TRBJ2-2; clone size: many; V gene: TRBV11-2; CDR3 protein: CASRTLAGAIGELFF; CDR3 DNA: TGTGCCAGCCGCACGCTAGCGGGGGCCATCGGGGAGCTGTTTTTT
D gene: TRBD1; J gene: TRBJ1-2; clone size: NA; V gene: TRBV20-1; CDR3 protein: CSARGQGGHYGYTF; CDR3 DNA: TGCAGTGCTAGAGGCCAGGGGGGCCACTATGGCTACACCTTC
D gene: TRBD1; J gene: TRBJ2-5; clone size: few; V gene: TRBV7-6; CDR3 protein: CASSPRHRGNFFETQYF; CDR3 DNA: TGTGCCAGCAGCCCTCGGCACAGGGGGAATTTTTTTGAGACCCAGTACTTC
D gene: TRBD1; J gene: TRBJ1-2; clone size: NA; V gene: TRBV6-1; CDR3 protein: CASSYQGASLRGYTF; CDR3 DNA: TGTGCCAGCAGTTATCAGGGGGCGAGCTTGCGTGGCTACACCTTC
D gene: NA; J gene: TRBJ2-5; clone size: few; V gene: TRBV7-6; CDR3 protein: CASSSSGGSILETQYF; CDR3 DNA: TGTGCCAGCAGCTCTAGTGGGGGATCAATCTTAGAGACCCAGTACTTC
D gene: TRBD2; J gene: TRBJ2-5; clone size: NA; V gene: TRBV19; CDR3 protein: CASSRGTSGRAAETQYF; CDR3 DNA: TGTGCCAGTAGTAGGGGGACTAGCGGGAGGGCCGCCGAGACCCAGTACTTC
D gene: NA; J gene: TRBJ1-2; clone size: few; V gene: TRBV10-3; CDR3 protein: CAISYSLDGYTF; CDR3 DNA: TGTGCCATCAGTTACTCGTTGGATGGCTACACCTTC
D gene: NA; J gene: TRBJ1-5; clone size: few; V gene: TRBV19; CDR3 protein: CASSISPRPNQPQHF; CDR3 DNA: TGTGCCAGTAGTATAAGCCCACGGCCCAATCAGCCCCAGCATTTT
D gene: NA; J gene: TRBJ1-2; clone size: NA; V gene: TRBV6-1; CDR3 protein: CATQDGVYGYTF; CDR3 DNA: TGTGCCACTCAAGACGGAGTCTATGGCTACACCTTC
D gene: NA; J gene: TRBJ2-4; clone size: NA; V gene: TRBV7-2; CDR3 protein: CASSLERLQNIQYF; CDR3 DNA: TGTGCCAGCAGCTTAGAAAGACTACAAAACATTCAGTACTTC
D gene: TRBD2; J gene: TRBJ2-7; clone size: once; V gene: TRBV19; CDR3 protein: CASSIGLAGNYEQYF; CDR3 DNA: TGTGCCAGTAGTATTGGGCTAGCGGGAAACTACGAGCAGTACTTC
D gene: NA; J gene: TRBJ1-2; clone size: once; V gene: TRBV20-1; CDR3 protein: CSAGGAGGNYGYTF; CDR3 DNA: TGCAGTGCTGGGGGGGCGGGGGGGAACTATGGCTACACCTTC
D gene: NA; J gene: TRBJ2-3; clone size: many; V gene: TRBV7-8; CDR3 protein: CASSPTQGRVEDTQYF; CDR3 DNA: TGTGCCAGCAGCCCCACCCAGGGGCGAGTTGAAGATACGCAGTATTTT
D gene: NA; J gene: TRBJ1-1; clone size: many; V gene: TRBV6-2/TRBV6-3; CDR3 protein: CASRRDGWNTEAFF; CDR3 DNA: TGTGCCAGCAGGAGGGACGGCTGGAACACTGAAGCTTTCTTT
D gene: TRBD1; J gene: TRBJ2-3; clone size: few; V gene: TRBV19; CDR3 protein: CASSTRQGKDTQYF; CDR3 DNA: TGTGCCAGTAGTACCCGACAGGGGAAAGATACGCAGTATTTT
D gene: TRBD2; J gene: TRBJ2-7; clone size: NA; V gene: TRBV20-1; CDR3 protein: CSARDPRLAGGLLSYEQYF; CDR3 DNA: TGCAGTGCTAGAGATCCGCGGCTAGCGGGAGGATTACTCTCCTACGAGCAGTACTTC
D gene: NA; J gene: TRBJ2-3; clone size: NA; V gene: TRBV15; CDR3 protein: CATSRRASRSTDTQYF; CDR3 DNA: TGTGCCACCAGCAGAAGAGCGAGTAGGAGCACAGATACGCAGTATTTT
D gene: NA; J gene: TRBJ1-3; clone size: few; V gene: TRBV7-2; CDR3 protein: CASSLDGGGDTIYF; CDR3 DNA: TGTGCCAGCAGCTTAGATGGAGGAGGAGACACCATATATTTT
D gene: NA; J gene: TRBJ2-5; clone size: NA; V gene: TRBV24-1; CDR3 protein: CATSDATKQETQYF; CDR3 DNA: TGTGCCACCAGTGACGCGACTAAGCAAGAGACCCAGTACTTC
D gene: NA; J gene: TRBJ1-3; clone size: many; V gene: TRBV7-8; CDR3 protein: CASSLQSPGNTIYF; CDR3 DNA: TGTGCCAGCAGCTTGCAATCCCCTGGAAACACCATATATTTT
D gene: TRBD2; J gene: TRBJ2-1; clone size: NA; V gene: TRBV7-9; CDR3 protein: CASNVAGGGDEQFF; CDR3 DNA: TGTGCCAGCAACGTAGCGGGCGGGGGTGATGAGCAGTTCTTC
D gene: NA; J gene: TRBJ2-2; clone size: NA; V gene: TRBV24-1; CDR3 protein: CATNSDNTGELFF; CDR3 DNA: TGTGCCACCAATAGCGATAACACCGGGGAGCTGTTTTTT